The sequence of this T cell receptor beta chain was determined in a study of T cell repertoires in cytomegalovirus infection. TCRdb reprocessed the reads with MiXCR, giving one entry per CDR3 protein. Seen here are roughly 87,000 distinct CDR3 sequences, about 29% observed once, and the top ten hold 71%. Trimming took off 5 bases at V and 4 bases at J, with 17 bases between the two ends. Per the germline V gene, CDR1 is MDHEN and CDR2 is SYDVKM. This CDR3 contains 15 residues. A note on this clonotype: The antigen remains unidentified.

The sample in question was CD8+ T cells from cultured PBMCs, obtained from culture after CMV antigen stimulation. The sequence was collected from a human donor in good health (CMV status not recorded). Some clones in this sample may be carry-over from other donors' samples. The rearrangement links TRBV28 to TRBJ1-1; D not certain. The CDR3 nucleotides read TGTGCCAGCAGTCTCTACACGGTCGGGATCACTGAAGCTTTCTTT. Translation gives CASSLYTVGITEAFF.